This T cell receptor (beta chain) was captured in a study of OX40 agonist ivuxolimab in advanced cancers. The wider study: Dose-escalation patients were diagnosed with hepatocellular carcinoma, melanoma, renal cell cancer or head and neck cancer. Anti-PD-1, anti-PD-L1 or anti-CTLA-4 therapy given earlier was allowed, and approximately 40% had some. The study's findings and limits: Clonal expansion by week 6 occurred in CD4+ and CD8+ blood T cells (at 0.1 to 3.0 mg/kg). Partial responders treated at 0.1-3.0 mg/kg exhibited clonal expansion among the lowest measured.

The CDR3 contains 13 residues. The V and J ends lost 1 base and 8 bases respectively, with 11 bases between them. Germline values: CDR1 SGHDN, CDR2 FVKESK. In the case of this clone: Its cognate antigen is unknown.

The data were produced by immunoSEQ multiplex PCR, yet TCRdb's version contains in-frame clones alone and is incomplete. This sample has about 26,000 clones; about four fifths occur once, and the top ten carry about 25%. V gene TRBV14 combines with J gene TRBJ1-2; TRBD1 might be the D (5 bases). The sample consisted of CD4+ or CD8+ T cells sorted from blood, taken in a trial of the OX40 agonist ivuxolimab. This sequence originates from an adult with an advanced solid tumor such as melanoma, head and neck, liver or kidney cancer. The DNA of the CDR3 is TGTGCCAGCAGCCAAGCCGTGGGGCAGGGCTACACCTTC. Protein product: CASSQAVGQGYTF. Variable domain in full (rest from reference TRBV14 and TRBJ1-2): EAGVTQFPSHSVIEKGQTVTLRCDPISGHDNLYWYRRVMGKEIKFLLHFVKESKQDESGMPNNRFLAERTGGTYSTLKVQPAELEDSGVYFCASSQAVGQGYTFGSGTRLTVV.